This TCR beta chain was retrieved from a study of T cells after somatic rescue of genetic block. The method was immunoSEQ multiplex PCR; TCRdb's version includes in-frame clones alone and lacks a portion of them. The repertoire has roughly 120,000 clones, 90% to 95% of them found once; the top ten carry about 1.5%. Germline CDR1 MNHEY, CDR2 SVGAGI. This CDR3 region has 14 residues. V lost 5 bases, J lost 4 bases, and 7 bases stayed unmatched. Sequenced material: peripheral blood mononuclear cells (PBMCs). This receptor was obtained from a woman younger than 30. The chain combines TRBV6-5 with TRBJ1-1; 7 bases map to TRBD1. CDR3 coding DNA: TGTGCCAGCAGTCTCAGGGGGGTTGGCACTGAAGCTTTCTTT. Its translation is CASSLRGVGTEAFF.